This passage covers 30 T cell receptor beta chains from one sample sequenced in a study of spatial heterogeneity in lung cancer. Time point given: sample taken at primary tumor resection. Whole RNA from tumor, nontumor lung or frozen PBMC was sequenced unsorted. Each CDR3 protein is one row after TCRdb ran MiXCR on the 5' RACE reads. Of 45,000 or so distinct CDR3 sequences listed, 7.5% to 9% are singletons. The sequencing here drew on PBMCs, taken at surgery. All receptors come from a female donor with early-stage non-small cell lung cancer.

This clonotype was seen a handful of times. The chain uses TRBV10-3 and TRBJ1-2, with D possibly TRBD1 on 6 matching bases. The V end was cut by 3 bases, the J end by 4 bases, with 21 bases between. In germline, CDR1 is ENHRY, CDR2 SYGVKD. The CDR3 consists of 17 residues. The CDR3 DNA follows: TGTGCCATCAGTGACCAATCAAGGGGGGCGACGACCTATGGCTACACCTTC. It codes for CAISDQSRGATTYGYTF.

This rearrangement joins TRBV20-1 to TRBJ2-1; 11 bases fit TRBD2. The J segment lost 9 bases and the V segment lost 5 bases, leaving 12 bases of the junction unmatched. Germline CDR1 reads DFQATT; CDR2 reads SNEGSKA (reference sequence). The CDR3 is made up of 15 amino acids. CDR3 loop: CSAGGVASGGFEQFF. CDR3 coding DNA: TGCAGTGCTGGAGGGGTGGCTAGCGGGGGGTTTGAGCAGTTCTTC.

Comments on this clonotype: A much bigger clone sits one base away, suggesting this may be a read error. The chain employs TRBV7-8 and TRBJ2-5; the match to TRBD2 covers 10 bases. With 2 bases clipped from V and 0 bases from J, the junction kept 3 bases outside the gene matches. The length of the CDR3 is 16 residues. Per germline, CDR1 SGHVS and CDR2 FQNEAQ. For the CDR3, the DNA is TGTGCCAGCAGCTTACCAGCGGGGGGGTACCAAGAGACCCAGTACTTC. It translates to CASSLPAGGYQETQYF.

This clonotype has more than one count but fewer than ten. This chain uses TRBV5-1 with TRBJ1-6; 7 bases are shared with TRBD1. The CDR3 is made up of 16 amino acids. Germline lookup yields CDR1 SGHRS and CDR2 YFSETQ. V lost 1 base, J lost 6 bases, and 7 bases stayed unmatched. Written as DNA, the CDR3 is TGCGCCAGCAGCTTGTTTTCAACAGGGGTTAATTCACCCCTCCACTTT. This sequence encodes CASSLFSTGVNSPLHF.

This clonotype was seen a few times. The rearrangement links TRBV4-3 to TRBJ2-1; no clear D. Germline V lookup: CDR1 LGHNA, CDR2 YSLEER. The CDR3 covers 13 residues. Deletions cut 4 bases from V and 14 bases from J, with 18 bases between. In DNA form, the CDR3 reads TGCGCCAGCAGCCCCTCGCTAGAGACCCGTGAGTTCTTC. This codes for CASSPSLETREFF.

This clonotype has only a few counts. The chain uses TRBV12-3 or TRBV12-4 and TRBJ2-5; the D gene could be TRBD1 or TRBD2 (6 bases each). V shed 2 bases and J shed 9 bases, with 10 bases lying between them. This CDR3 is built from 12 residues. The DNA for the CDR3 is TGTGCCAGCAGTTTATATCGGGGGCCCCAGTACTTC. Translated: CASSLYRGPQYF.

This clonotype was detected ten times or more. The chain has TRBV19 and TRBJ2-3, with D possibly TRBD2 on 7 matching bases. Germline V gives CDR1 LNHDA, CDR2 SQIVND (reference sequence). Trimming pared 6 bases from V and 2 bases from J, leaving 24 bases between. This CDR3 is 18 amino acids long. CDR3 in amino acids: CASRPPAGRGGYTDTQYF. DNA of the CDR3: TGTGCCAGTAGACCCCCTGCGGGGAGGGGGGGCTACACAGATACGCAGTATTTT.

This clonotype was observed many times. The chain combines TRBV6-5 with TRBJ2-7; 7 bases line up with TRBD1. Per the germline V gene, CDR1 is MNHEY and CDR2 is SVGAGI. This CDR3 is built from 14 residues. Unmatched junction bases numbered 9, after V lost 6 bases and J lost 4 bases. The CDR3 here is CASSGEGAQYEQYF. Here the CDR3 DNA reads TGTGCCAGCAGCGGCGAGGGGGCTCAGTACGAGCAGTACTTC.

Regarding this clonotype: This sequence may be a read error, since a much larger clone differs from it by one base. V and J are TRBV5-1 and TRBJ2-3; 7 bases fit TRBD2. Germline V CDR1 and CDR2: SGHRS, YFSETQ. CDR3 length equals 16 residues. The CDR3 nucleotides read TGCGCCAGCGGCTTGTCGGCGGGACTAAGCACAGATACGCAGTATTTT. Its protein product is CASGLSAGLSTDTQYF.

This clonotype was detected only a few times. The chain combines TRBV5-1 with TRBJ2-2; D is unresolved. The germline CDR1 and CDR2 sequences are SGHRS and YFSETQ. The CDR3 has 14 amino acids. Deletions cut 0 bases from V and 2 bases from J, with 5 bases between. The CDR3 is CASSLAQNTGELFF. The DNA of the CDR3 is TGCGCCAGCAGCTTGGCGCAAAACACCGGGGAGCTGTTTTTT.

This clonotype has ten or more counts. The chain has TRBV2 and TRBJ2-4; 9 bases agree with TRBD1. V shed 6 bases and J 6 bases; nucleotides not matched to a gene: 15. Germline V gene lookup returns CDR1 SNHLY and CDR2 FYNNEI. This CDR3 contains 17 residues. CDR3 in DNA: TGTGCCAGCAGATCCTCCTCCACGGGACAGGGAGGAAACATTCAGTACTTC. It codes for CASRSSSTGQGGNIQYF.

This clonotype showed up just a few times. CDR3 residues: CASSPRAWGSSNQPQHF. DNA for the CDR3: TGTGCCAGCAGCCCTAGGGCGTGGGGGAGTAGCAATCAGCCCCAGCATTTT. This chain links TRBV7-6 with TRBJ1-5, with D possibly TRBD1 on 5 matching bases. The V end lost 5 bases, the J end lost 0 bases, and 17 bases lay between the germline ends. The CDR3 spans 17 residues. Germline loops: CDR1 SGHVS, CDR2 FNYEAQ. The variable domain in full, with the rest retrieved from reference TRBV7-6 and TRBJ1-5, is GAGVSQSPRYKVTKRGQDVALRCDPISGHVSLYWYRQALGQGPEFLTYFNYEAQQDKSGLPNDRFSAERPEGSISTLTIQRTEQRDSAMYRCASSPRAWGSSNQPQHFGDGTRLSIL.

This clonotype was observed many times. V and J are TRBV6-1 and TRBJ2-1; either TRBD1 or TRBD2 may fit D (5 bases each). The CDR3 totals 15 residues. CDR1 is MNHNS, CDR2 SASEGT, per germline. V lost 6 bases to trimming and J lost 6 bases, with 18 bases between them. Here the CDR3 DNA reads TGTGCCAGCAGCCCCCGGGGCCAGCCTAGCAATGAGCAGTTCTTC. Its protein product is CASSPRGQPSNEQFF.

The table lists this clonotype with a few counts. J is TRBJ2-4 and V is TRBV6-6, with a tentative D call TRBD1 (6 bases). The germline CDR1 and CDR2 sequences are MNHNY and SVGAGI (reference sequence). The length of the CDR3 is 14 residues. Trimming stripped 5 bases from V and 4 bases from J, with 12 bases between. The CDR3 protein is CASSGGRVKNIQYF. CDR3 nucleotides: TGTGCCAGCAGTGGGGGCCGTGTTAAAAACATTCAGTACTTC.

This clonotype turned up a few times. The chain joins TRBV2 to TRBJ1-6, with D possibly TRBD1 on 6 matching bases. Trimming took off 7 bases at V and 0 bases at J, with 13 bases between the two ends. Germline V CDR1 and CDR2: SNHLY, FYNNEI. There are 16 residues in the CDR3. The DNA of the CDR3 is TGTGCCAGCACCTACGAGGGGGGCTCCTATAATTCACCCCTCCACTTT. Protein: CASTYEGGSYNSPLHF.

Here the CDR3 reads CASSLGRGGPTGELFF. The CDR3 DNA reads as TGTGCCAGCAGTTTAGGACGGGGGGGCCCAACCGGGGAGCTGTTTTTT. V is TRBV27 and J is TRBJ2-2; 8 bases map to TRBD2. Germline V lookup: CDR1 MNHEY, CDR2 SMNVEV (reference sequence). V was pared by 2 bases and J by 5 bases, with 7 bases of the junction left unmatched. The length of the CDR3 is 16 residues.

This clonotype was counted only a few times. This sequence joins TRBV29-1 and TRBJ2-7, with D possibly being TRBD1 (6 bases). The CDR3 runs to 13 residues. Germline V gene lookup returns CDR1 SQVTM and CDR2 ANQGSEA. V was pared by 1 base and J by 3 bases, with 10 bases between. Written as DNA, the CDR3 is TGCAGCGTTGAAGGGACAGACCTCTACGAGCAGTACTTC. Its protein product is CSVEGTDLYEQYF.

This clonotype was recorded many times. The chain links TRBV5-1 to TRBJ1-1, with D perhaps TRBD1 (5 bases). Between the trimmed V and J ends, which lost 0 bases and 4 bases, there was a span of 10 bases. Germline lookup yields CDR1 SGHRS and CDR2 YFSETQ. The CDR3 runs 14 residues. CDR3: CASSLAGGGTEAFF. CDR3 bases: TGCGCCAGCAGCTTGGCCGGGGGTGGCACTGAAGCTTTCTTT.

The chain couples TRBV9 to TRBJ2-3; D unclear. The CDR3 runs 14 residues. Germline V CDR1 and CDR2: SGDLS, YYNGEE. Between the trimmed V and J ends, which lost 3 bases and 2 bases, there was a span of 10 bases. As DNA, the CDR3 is TGTGCCAGCAGCGCCGCCCATTCCACAGATACGCAGTATTTT. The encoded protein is CASSAAHSTDTQYF. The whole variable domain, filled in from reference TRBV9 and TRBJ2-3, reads DSGVTQTPKHLITATGQRVTLRCSPRSGDLSVYWYQQSLDQGLQFLIQYYNGEERAKGNILERFSAQQFPDLHSELNLSSLELGDSALYFCASSAAHSTDTQYFGPGTRLTVL.

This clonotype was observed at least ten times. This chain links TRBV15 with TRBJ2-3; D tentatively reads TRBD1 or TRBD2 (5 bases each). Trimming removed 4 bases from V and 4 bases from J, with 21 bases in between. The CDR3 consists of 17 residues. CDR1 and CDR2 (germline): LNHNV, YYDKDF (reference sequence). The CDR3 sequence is CATSIELQGDRADTQYF. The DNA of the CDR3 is TGTGCCACCAGCATCGAACTGCAGGGAGATAGGGCAGATACGCAGTATTTT. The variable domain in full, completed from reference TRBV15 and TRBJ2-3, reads DAMVIQNPRYQVTQFGKPVTLSCSQTLNHNVMYWYQQKSSQAPKLLFHYYDKDFNNEADTPDNFQSRRPNTSFCFLDIRSPGLGDTAMYLCATSIELQGDRADTQYFGPGTRLTVL.

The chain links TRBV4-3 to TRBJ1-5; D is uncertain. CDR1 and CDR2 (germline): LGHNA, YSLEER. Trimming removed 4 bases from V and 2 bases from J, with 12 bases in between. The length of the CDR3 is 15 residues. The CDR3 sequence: CASSLTPDGNQPQHF. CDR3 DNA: TGCGCCAGCAGCCTGACGCCTGACGGCAATCAGCCCCAGCATTTT.

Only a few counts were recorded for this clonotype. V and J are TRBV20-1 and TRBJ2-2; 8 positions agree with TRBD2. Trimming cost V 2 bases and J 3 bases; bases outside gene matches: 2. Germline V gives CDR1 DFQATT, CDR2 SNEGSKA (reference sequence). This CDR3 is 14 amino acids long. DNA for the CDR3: TGCAGTGCTAGACCGGGACTAGACACCGGGGAGCTGTTTTTT. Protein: CSARPGLDTGELFF.

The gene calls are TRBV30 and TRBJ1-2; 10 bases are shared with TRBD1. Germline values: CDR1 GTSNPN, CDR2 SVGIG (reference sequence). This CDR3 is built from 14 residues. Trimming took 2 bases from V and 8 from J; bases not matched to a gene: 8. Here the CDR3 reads CAWSSTGGAVGYTF. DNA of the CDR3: TGTGCCTGGAGTTCGACAGGGGGCGCGGTGGGCTACACCTTC.

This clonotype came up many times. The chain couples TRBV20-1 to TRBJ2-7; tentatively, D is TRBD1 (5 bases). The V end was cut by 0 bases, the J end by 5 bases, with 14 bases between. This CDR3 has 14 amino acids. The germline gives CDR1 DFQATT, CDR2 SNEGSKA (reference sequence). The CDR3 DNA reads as TGCAGTGCTAGAGATCGGCAGGGCTGGGACGAGCAGTACTTC. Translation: CSARDRQGWDEQYF.

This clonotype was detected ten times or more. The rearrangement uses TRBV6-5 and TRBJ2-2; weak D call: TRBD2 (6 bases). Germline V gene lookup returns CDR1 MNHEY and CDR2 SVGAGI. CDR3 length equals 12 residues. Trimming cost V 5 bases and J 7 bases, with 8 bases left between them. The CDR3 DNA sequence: TGTGCCAGCAGTATGCGGGGCGGGGAGCTGTTTTTT. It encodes CASSMRGGELFF.

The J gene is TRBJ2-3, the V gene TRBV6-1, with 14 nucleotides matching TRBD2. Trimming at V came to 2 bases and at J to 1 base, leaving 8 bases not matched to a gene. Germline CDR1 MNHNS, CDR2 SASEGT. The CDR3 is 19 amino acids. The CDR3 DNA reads TGTGCCAGCAGTGAAACGACTAGCGGGGGGGCCGGTCGCACAGATACGCAGTATTTT. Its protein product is CASSETTSGGAGRTDTQYF.

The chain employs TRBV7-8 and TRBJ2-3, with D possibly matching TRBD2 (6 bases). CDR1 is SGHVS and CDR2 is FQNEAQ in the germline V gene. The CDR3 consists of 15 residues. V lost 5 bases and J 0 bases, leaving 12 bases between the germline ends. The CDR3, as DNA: TGTGCCAGCAGCAAAGGGGACTCTAGCACAGATACGCAGTATTTT. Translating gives CASSKGDSSTDTQYF.

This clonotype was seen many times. The chain's CDR3 is CASSHELGTIYF. The CDR3, as DNA: TGCGCCAGCAGCCACGAATTAGGCACCATATATTTT. The gene calls are TRBV4-3 and TRBJ1-3, with D unresolved. Germline V gives CDR1 LGHNA, CDR2 YSLEER. The ends were cut back, 3 bases at V and 9 bases at J, with 9 bases in the middle. This CDR3 has 12 amino acids.

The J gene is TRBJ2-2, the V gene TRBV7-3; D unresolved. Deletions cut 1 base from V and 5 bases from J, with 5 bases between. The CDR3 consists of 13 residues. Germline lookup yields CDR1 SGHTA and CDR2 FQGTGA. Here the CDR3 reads CASSLIGTGELFF. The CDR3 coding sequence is TGTGCCAGCAGCTTAATTGGTACCGGGGAGCTGTTTTTT.

CDR3 bases: TGTGCCAGCAGGCTGGGGCAGCCCACCGGGGAGCTGTTTTTT. Translation gives CASRLGQPTGELFF. This sequence joins TRBV6-2 or TRBV6-3 and TRBJ2-2; D is perhaps TRBD1 (5 bases). Trimming left V 6 bases short and J 4 bases short, with 12 bases between. The CDR3 is 14 amino acids. Looked up from germline, CDR1 is MNHEY and CDR2 is SVGEGT.